The rows below give T cell receptor beta chains drawn from one sample of a study of blood T cell repertoires in COVID-19. Sequencing used immunoSEQ multiplex PCR; TCRdb keeps in-frame clones, though not all of them. The sample includes about 360,000 clones, 70% to 90% of them seen just once. Sequenced sample: peripheral blood. These receptors all come from a human donor in a cohort sampled during active COVID-19. CDR3s include the opening cysteine and the closing phenylalanine or tryptophan. The order of the fields is CDR3 protein, CDR3 DNA, D gene, V gene, clone size, CDR3 length, J gene. A D gene is named only where the DNA matches it firmly. Clone size appears in some rows only: once, few, many, or a class for an expanded clone.

CSVSLAGSEQYF | TGCAGCGTTTCCCTAGCGGGGAGCGAGCAGTACTTC | TRBD2 | TRBV29-1 | NA | 12 | TRBJ2-7
CASSFHPRTGDGYTF | TGTGCCAGCAGTTTTCATCCCAGGACAGGGGATGGCTACACCTTC | TRBD1 | TRBV28 | NA | 15 | TRBJ1-2
CASSRLLGLGLETQYF | TGTGCCAGCAGCCGATTACTAGGACTTGGGCTGGAGACCCAGTACTTC | NA | TRBV7-9 | few | 16 | TRBJ2-5
CASRPTLGFLGLLNNEQFF | TGTGCCAGCAGACCTACGTTGGGTTTTCTGGGACTGTTAAACAATGAGCAGTTCTTC | NA | TRBV28 | NA | 19 | TRBJ2-1
CASSYRLAGGMYQETQYF | TGCGCCAGCAGCTACAGACTAGCGGGGGGGATGTACCAAGAGACCCAGTACTTC | TRBD2 | TRBV5-1 | NA | 18 | TRBJ2-5
CATSAGGGHTQYF | TGTGCCACCAGCGCCGGCGGGGGTCATACGCAGTATTTT | TRBD2 | TRBV24-1 | NA | 13 | TRBJ2-3
CASSKVGGSNQPQHF | TGTGCCAGCAGCAAAGTGGGGGGTAGCAATCAGCCCCAGCATTTT | NA | TRBV5-5 | NA | 15 | TRBJ1-5
CASSEVSGGATDTQYF | TGTGCCAGCAGTGAAGTAAGCGGGGGGGCCACAGATACGCAGTATTTT | TRBD2 | TRBV6-1 | NA | 16 | TRBJ2-3
CASSSDRGHEQYF | TGTGCCAGCAGCTCTGACAGGGGTCACGAGCAGTACTTC | TRBD1 | TRBV5-8 | NA | 13 | TRBJ2-7
CASSRSGQGEEKLFF | TGTGCCAGCAGCAGATCGGGACAGGGTGAGGAAAAACTGTTTTTT | TRBD1 | TRBV11-2 | NA | 15 | TRBJ1-4
CSGTGAGGYTF | TGCAGCGGCACAGGGGCGGGAGGCTACACCTTC | TRBD1 | TRBV29-1 | NA | 11 | TRBJ1-2
CASSLLNEQFF | TGCGCCAGCAGCTTGCTGAATGAGCAGTTCTTC | NA | TRBV5-1 | NA | 11 | TRBJ2-1
CASSPQGSGYTF | TGTGCCAGCAGCCCACAGGGAAGTGGCTACACCTTC | NA | TRBV12-3/TRBV12-4 | NA | 12 | TRBJ1-2
CASSPGGWYGYTF | TGTGCCAGCAGTCCGGGGGGATGGTATGGCTACACCTTC | NA | TRBV6-5 | many | 13 | TRBJ1-2
CASSDVAGGVDEQFF | TGTGCCAGCAGTGACGTGGCGGGGGGGGTCGATGAGCAGTTCTTC | TRBD2 | TRBV6-4 | NA | 15 | TRBJ2-1
CASSQLGLAGPYNEQFF | TGTGCCAGCAGCCAACTCGGACTAGCGGGACCCTACAATGAGCAGTTCTTC | TRBD2 | TRBV28 | NA | 17 | TRBJ2-1
CASSEGLAGDEQFF | TGTGCCAGCAGTGAGGGACTAGCGGGAGATGAGCAGTTCTTC | TRBD2 | TRBV6-4 | NA | 14 | TRBJ2-1
CASTQQGDTYEQYF | TGTGCCAGTACCCAGCAGGGTGATACCTACGAGCAGTACTTC | NA | TRBV19 | few | 14 | TRBJ2-7
CASSLQQGGLRTNEKLFF | TGTGCCAGCAGCTTACAGCAGGGAGGGCTTCGAACTAATGAAAAACTGTTTTTT | NA | TRBV7-8 | NA | 18 | TRBJ1-4
CASSKGLAVPRPYEHLVQYF | TGTGCCAGCAGTAAAGGACTAGCGGTCCCTAGACCCTACGAGCATTTGGTACAGTACTTC | TRBD2 | TRBV2 | NA | 20 | TRBJ2-7
CASRGGASSYEQYF | TGCGCCAGCCGTGGGGGGGCATCTTCCTACGAGCAGTACTTC | NA | TRBV5-1 | NA | 14 | TRBJ2-7
CASSSTGNSPLHF | TGTGCCAGCAGCTCGACAGGGAACTCACCCCTCCACTTT | TRBD1 | TRBV7-2 | NA | 13 | TRBJ1-6